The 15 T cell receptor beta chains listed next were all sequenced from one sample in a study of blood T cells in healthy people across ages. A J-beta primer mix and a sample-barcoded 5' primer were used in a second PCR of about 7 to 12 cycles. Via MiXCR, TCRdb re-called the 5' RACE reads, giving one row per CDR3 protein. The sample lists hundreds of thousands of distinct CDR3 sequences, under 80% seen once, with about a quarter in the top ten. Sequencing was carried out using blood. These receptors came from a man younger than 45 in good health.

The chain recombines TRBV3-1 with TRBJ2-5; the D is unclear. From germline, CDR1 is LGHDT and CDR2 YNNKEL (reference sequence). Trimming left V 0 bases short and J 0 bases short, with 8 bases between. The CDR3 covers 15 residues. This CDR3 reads CASSQDGQNQETQYF. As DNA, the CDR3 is TGTGCCAGCAGCCAAGATGGGCAGAACCAAGAGACCCAGTACTTC.

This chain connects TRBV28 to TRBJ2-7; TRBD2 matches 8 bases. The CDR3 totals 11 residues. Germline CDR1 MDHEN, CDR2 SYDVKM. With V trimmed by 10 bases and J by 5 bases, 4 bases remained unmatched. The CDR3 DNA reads TGTGCCACGGGGGGGATAGACGAGCAGTACTTC. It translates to CATGGIDEQYF.

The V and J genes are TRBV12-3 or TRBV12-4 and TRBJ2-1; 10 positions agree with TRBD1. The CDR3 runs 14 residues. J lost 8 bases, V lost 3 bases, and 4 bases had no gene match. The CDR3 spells CASSLGQGSHEQFF. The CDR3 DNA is TGTGCCAGCAGTTTGGGACAGGGGTCCCATGAGCAGTTCTTC.

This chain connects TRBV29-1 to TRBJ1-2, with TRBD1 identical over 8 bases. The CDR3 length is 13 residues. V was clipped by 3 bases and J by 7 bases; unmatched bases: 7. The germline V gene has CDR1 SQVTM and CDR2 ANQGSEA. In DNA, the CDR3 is TGCAGCGTTGACACAGGGGGAACTTCTGGCTACACCTTC. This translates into CSVDTGGTSGYTF.

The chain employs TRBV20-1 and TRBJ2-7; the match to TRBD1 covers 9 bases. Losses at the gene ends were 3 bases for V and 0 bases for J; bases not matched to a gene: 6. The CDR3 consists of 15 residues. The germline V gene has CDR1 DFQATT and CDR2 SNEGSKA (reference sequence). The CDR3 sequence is CSASFRQGGSYEQYF. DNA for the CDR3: TGCAGTGCTAGCTTCCGACAGGGGGGCTCCTACGAGCAGTACTTC.

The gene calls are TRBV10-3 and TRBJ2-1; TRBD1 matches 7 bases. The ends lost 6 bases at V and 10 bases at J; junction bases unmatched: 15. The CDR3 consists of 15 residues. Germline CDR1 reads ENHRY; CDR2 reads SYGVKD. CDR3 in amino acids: CAIRPTGEKTYEQFF. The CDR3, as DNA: TGTGCCATCAGGCCTACAGGGGAAAAGACCTACGAGCAGTTCTTC.

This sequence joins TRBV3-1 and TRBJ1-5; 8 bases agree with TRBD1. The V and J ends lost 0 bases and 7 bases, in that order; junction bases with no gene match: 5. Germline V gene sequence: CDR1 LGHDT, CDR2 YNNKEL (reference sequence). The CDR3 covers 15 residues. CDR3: CASSQDGTGGQPQHF. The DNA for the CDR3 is TGTGCCAGCAGCCAAGACGGGACAGGCGGCCAGCCCCAGCATTTT. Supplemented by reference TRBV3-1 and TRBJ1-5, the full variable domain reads DTAVSQTPKYLVTQMGNDKSIKCEQNLGHDTMYWYKQDSKKFLKIMFSYNNKELIINETVPNRFSPKSPDKAHLNLHINSLELGDSAVYFCASSQDGTGGQPQHFGDGTRLSIL.

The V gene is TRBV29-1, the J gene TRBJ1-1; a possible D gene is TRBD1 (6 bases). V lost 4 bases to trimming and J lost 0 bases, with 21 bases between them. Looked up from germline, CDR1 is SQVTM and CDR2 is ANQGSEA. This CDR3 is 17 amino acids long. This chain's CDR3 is CSVVGGPRSALNTEAFF. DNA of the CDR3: TGCAGCGTTGTCGGGGGCCCTCGGTCGGCGCTGAACACTGAAGCTTTCTTT.

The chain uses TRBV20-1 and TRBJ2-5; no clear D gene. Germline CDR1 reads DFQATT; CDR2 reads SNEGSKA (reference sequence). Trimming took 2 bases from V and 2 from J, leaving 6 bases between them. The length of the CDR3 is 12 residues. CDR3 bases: TGCAGTGCTAGATTGCGGCAAGAGACCCAGTACTTC. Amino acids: CSARLRQETQYF.

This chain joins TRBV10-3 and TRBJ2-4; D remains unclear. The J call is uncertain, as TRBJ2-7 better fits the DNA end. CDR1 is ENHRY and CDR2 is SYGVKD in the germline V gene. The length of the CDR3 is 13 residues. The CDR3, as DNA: TGTGCCATCCGAAGGACGGGCGAGGACGAGCAGTACTTC. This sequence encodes CAIRRTGEDEQYF.

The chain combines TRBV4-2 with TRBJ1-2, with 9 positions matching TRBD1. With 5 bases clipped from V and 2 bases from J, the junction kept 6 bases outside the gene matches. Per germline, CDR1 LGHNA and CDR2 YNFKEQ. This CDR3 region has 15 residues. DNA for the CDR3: TGTGCCAGCAGCACAGAACAGGGGGCAAACTATGGCTACACCTTC. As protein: CASSTEQGANYGYTF.

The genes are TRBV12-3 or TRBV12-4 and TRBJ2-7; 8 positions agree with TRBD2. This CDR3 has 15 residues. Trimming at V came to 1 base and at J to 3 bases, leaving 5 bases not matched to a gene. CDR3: CASSLGPAGVYEQYF. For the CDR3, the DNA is TGTGCCAGCAGTTTAGGGCCAGCGGGAGTCTACGAGCAGTACTTC.

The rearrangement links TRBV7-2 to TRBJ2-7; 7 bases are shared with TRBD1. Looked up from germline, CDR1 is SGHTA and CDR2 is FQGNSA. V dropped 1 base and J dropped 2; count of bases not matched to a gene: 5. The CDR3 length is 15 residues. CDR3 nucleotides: TGTGCCAGCAGCTTAGGCCCCGGGACAGCCTACGAGCAGTACTTC. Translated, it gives CASSLGPGTAYEQYF.

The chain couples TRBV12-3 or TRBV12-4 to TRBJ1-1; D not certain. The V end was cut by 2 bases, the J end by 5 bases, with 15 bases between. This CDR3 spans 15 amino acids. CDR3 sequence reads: CASSLRPFLGTEAFF. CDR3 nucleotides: TGTGCCAGCAGTTTAAGGCCCTTTTTGGGTACTGAAGCTTTCTTT.

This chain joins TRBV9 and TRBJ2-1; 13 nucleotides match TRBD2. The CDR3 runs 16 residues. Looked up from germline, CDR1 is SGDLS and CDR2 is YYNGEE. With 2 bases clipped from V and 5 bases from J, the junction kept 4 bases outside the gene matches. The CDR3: CASSVLGTSGNNEQFF. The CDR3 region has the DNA TGTGCCAGCAGCGTTTTGGGGACTAGCGGGAACAATGAGCAGTTCTTC.